This entry features one T cell receptor beta chain sequence. CDR3 length: 17 amino acids. The V gene lost 4 bases and the J gene lost 5 bases, with 19 bases spanning the gap. Germline loops: CDR1 SGHNT, CDR2 YYREEE (reference sequence). This sample is part of a study of blood T cell repertoires in COVID-19. Study-level information: In each case, the material was cDNA or gDNA derived from T cells, B-cell-depleted T cells, or PBMCs.

The protocol was immunoSEQ multiplex PCR, while the TCRdb copy is restricted to in-frame clones and leaves out a portion. The table shows 150,000 to 200,000 clones, with about four fifths occurring only once. Sequenced: peripheral blood. The chain links TRBV5-4 to TRBJ1-6; D unclear. The receptor's source is a woman aged 40 to 49 with COVID-19, enrolled during active disease. The CDR3 loop reads CASSPTGVSGDNSPLHF. The CDR3 nucleotides read TGTGCCAGCAGCCCGACCGGGGTATCGGGAGATAATTCACCCCTCCACTTT.